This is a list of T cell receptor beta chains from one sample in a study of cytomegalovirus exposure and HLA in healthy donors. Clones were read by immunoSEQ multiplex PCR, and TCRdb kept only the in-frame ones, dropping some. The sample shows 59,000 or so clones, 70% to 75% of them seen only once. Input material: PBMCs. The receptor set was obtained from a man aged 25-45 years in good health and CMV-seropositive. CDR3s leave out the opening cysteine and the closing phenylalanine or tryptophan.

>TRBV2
ASTSTGGTEAF
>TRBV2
ASSGVSSGETQY
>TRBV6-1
ASIETGNNQPQH
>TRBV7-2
ASSLAAFSGNTIY
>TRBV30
AWSVPGGAQPQH
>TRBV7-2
ASSLWSGGGYT
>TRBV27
ASSPTGGEYGYT
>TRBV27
ASGYRGAKTEAF
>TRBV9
ASSIQGSMNTEAF
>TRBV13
ASSLGGGRGTDTQY
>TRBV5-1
ASSLSAGDYEQY